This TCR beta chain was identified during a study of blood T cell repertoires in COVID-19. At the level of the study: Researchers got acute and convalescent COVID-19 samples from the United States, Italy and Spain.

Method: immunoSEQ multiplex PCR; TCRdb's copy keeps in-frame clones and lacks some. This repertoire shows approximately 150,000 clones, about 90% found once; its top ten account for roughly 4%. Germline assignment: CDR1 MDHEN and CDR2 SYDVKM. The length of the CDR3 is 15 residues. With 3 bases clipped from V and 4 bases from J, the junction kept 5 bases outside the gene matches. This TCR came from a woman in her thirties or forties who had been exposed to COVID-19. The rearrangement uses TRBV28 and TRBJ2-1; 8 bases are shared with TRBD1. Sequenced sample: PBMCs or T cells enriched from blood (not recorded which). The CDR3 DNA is TGTGCCAGCAGTTTCCAGGGGGCTGTGTACAATGAGCAGTTCTTC. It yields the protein CASSFQGAVYNEQFF.